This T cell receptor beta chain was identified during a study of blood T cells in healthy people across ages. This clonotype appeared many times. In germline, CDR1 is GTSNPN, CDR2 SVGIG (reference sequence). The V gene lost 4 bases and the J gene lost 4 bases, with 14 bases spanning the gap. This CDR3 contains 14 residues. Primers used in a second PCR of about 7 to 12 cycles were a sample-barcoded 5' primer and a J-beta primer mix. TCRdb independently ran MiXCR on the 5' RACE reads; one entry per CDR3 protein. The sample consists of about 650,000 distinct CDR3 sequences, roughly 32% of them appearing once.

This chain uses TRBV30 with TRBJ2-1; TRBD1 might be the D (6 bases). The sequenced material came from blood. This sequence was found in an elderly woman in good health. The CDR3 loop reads CAWTLGGQYNEQFF. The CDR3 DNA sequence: TGTGCCTGGACCCTAGGAGGACAGTACAATGAGCAGTTCTTC.